This T cell receptor beta chain is drawn from a study of cytomegalovirus exposure and HLA in healthy donors. Study-level findings and limits: Rare TCR sequences dominated, though some public TCRs recurred in many donors.

Regarding this clone: Its antigen is not identified.

After removal of 3 bases from V and 5 bases from J, the junction contained 5 bases not matched to a gene. In germline, CDR1 is MNHEY, CDR2 SVGAGI. This CDR3 has 15 residues. The data were produced by immunoSEQ multiplex PCR, yet TCRdb's version contains in-frame clones alone and is incomplete. The sample has 220,000 or so clones; over 75% are singletons. The chain combines TRBV6-5 with TRBJ1-4; 8 bases fit TRBD1. The source of this sequence is a young woman in good health and CMV-seropositive. What was sequenced was PBMCs. The CDR3 DNA reads TGTGCCAGCAGTTATTCAGGGGGCAAAAATGAAAAACTGTTTTTT. Protein product: CASSYSGGKNEKLFF.